These 10 T cell receptor beta chains were sequenced from one sample in a study of blood T cells in healthy people across ages. With a J-beta primer mix and a sample-barcoded 5' primer, a second PCR ran 7 to 11 cycles. MiXCR, applied by TCRdb to the 5' RACE reads, yields one record per CDR3 protein. The sample consists of 650,000 to 800,000 distinct CDR3 sequences, around 42% of them appearing once. Material for sequencing was blood. Every receptor here comes from a man aged 60 to 69 in good health.

This clonotype was seen a handful of times. This sequence joins TRBV7-2 and TRBJ2-5, with unresolved D. V was shortened by 5 bases and J by 7 bases, with 8 bases between the two germline ends. The length of the CDR3 is 11 residues. Germline CDR1 and CDR2: SGHTA and FQGNSA. The CDR3 DNA follows: TGTGCCAGCAGCCTAGTGGCGACCCAGTACTTC. Translation: CASSLVATQYF.

The chain recombines TRBV28 with TRBJ1-1, with TRBD1 identical over 7 bases. This CDR3 is built from 13 residues. V lost 5 bases, J lost 2 bases, and 2 bases stayed unmatched. From germline, CDR1 is MDHEN and CDR2 SYDVKM. The CDR3 protein is CASSRDSNTEAFF. CDR3 sequence (DNA): TGTGCCAGCAGTCGGGACAGCAACACTGAAGCTTTCTTT.

The chain carries TRBV20-1 and TRBJ2-7; TRBD2 aligns across 7 bases. The germline CDR1 and CDR2 sequences are DFQATT and SNEGSKA (reference sequence). Losses at the gene ends were 6 bases for V and 4 bases for J; bases not matched to a gene: 9. The CDR3 sequence is 13 residues long. The CDR3 loop reads CSAQTGGGYEQYF. The CDR3 bases are TGCAGTGCCCAGACGGGGGGAGGGTACGAGCAGTACTTC.

This chain links TRBV15 with TRBJ2-7, with 9 bases identical to TRBD1. The germline gives CDR1 LNHNV, CDR2 YYDKDF (reference sequence). The CDR3 length is 17 residues. V trimming: 0 bases; J trimming: 4 bases; junction bases outside the gene matches: 10. CDR3 DNA sequence: TGTGCCACCAGCAGAGACCGTACAGGGGGCTCTTCGTACGAGCAGTACTTC. It codes for CATSRDRTGGSSYEQYF.

This clonotype has just a few counts. Here the CDR3 DNA reads TGTGCCAGCAGCTTATCTTTAGAACCCGACAATGAGCAGTTCTTC. As protein: CASSLSLEPDNEQFF. The chain couples TRBV7-9 to TRBJ2-1, with no clear D. V lost 2 bases to trimming and J lost 5 bases, with 13 bases between them. Per the germline V gene, CDR1 is SEHNR and CDR2 is FQNEAQ (reference sequence). This CDR3 comprises 15 residues.

In this sample, this clonotype turned up once. A read error is possible here, since a much larger clone lies one base away. The chain is built from TRBV18 and TRBJ2-5; D gene unclear. CDR1 KGHSH and CDR2 LQKENI come from the germline V gene. This CDR3 region has 13 residues. The CDR3 loop is CASPPPSKETQYF. CDR3 sequence (DNA): TGTGCCAGCCCACCACCTAGTAAGGAGACCCAGTACTTC.

At least ten counts were recorded for this clonotype. The CDR3 DNA follows: TGCGCCAGCAGCCTCGACTATCCCGGCGTATCCTACGAGCAGTACTTC. Encoded protein: CASSLDYPGVSYEQYF. V gene TRBV4-1 combines with J gene TRBJ2-7; tentatively, D is TRBD2 (5 bases). Germline V lookup: CDR1 MGHRA, CDR2 YSYEKL. The CDR3 loop spans 16 amino acids. V was shortened by 4 bases and J by 1 base, with 17 bases between the two germline ends.

In its sample, this clonotype was seen a few times. The V and J genes are TRBV24-1 and TRBJ2-1; TRBD2 is a possible D gene (6 bases). Germline CDR1 reads KGHDR; CDR2 reads SFDVKD. This CDR3 has 14 residues. The V end was cut by 6 bases, the J end by 2 bases, with 10 bases between. The DNA of the CDR3 is TGTGCCACCAGTAGGGACTCCGCCTACAATGAGCAGTTCTTC. Its protein product is CATSRDSAYNEQFF.

This clonotype was picked up one time. This chain connects TRBV6-1 to TRBJ1-2; possible D gene TRBD1, 5 bases. The germline V and J ends were trimmed by 7 bases and 2 bases, with 17 bases remaining between them. This CDR3 contains 15 residues. Germline CDR1 and CDR2: MNHNS and SASEGT. CDR3 protein: CASNQGRGGNYGYTF. The CDR3 bases are TGTGCCAGCAACCAAGGGCGGGGCGGCAACTATGGCTACACCTTC.

The rearrangement links TRBV5-1 to TRBJ2-5; D gene ambiguous. Germline-derived CDR1 and CDR2 are SGHRS and YFSETQ. The CDR3 sequence is 15 residues long. V gave up 3 bases and J gave up 2 bases, with 14 bases separating them. The chain's CDR3 is CASSYIPGAQETQYF. In DNA form, the CDR3 reads TGCGCCAGCAGCTATATCCCGGGCGCACAAGAGACCCAGTACTTC. Full variable domain (remainder filled in from reference TRBV5-1 and TRBJ2-5): KAGVTQTPRYLIKTRGQQVTLSCSPISGHRSVSWYQQTPGQGLQFLFEYFSETQRNKGNFPGRFSGRQFSNSRSEMNVSTLELGDSALYLCASSYIPGAQETQYFGPGTRLLVL.